A single count supports the clone carrying this T cell receptor (beta chain). In the authors' methods: Scientists estimated how many nucleated cells there were by amplifying reference gene primers. Here immunoSEQ multiplex PCR was the method, and the copy in TCRdb shows in-frame clones only, minus some. Clone size and the V and J calls come from that table; the DNA yielded D and trimming. This repertoire shows about 220,000 clones, less than 85% found once; its top ten account for about 7.2%. These data belong to a study of blood T cell repertoires in COVID-19. As for the study in general: Sites in the United States, Italy and Spain provided acute and convalescent COVID-19 samples. From T cells, B-cell-depleted T cells, or PBMCs came the material, which was cDNA or gDNA.

Sequencing used peripheral blood. This sequence was found in a woman in her seventies with acute or convalescent COVID-19.

The CDR3 here is CASSYSSTGELFF. The CDR3, as DNA: TGTGCCAGCAGTTACTCGAGCACCGGGGAGCTGTTTTTT. The chain uses TRBV6-5 and TRBJ2-2; no definite D call. Trimming left V 0 bases short and J 4 bases short, with 3 bases between. This CDR3 is 13 amino acids long. The V gene's germline CDR1 is MNHEY and CDR2 SVGAGI.